This T cell receptor beta chain was observed in a study of tumor-infiltrating lymphocytes in localized non-small cell lung cancer. At the level of the study: Patients included smokers and never-smokers with various histologies, some sampled after neoadjuvant chemotherapy. Each patient gave resected tumor and non-adjacent uninvolved lung tissue.

A word on this clone: What it binds is not known.

Germline lookup yields CDR1 SGHTA and CDR2 FQGNSA. The CDR3 contains 13 residues. Trimming pared 2 bases from V and 4 bases from J, leaving 8 bases between. Study results and limitations: Higher tumor T cell infiltration than in uninvolved lung was supported by TCRbeta sequencing.

Profiling relied on immunoSEQ multiplex PCR, and the TCRdb table lists in-frame clones only, not all of them. The data show roughly 24,000 clones, just under 70% seen once. The sequence came from a human donor with non-small cell lung cancer. The chain is built from TRBV7-2 and TRBJ2-5, with D perhaps TRBD2 (5 bases). Sequencing was performed on lung tumor tissue. Here the CDR3 DNA reads TGTGCCAGCAGCTTATGGGAGCGAGAGACCCAGTACTTC. Amino acids: CASSLWERETQYF. Full variable domain (rest looked up from reference TRBV7-2 and TRBJ2-5): GAGVSQSPSNKVTEKGKDVELRCDPISGHTALYWYRQSLGQGLEFLIYFQGNSAPDKSGLPSDRFSAERTGGSVSTLTIQRTQQEDSAVYLCASSLWERETQYFGPGTRLLVL.